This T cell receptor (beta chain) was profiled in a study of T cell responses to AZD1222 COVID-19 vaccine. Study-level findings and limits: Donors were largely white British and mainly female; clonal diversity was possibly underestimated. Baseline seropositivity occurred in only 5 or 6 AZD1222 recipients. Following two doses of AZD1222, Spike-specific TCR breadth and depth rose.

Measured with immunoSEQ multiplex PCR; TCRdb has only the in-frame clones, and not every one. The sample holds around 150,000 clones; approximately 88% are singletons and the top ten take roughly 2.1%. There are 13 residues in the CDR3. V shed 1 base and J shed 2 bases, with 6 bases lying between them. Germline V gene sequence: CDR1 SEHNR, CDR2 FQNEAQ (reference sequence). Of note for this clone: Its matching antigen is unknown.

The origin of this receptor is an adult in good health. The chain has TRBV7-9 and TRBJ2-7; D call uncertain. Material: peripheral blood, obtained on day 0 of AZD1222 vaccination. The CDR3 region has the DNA TGTGCCAGCAGCTTAGGGGTGGCCTACGAGCAGTACTTC. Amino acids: CASSLGVAYEQYF.